These T cell receptor beta chains were read from a single sample in a study of blood T cells in healthy people across ages. TCRdb independently ran MiXCR on the 5' RACE reads; one entry per CDR3 protein. The profile shows approximately 810,000 distinct CDR3 sequences, under 30% of them singletons. Sequenced sample: blood. These TCRs come from an elderly woman in good health. Each CDR3 is given with its conserved first and last residue. D genes are given only for firm matches. Size tells how often a clone was seen (once, few, many) or the class of an expanded clone, and some rows leave it out.

J | size | length | D | V | CDR3 | DNA
TRBJ1-1 | few | 14 | - | TRBV6-2/TRBV6-3 | CASSPPPGRAEAFF | TGTGCCAGCAGCCCCCCTCCGGGACGGGCTGAAGCTTTCTTT
TRBJ1-2 | many | 13 | - | TRBV6-5 | CASSTRQVYGYTF | TGTGCCAGCAGTACAAGACAGGTGTATGGCTACACCTTC
TRBJ2-3 | many | 15 | - | TRBV6-6 | CASSSIYKSTDTQYF | TGTGCCAGCAGTTCCATATATAAAAGCACAGATACGCAGTATTTT
TRBJ2-6 | few | 17 | TRBD1 | TRBV18 | CASSKDRGPAGANVLTF | TGTGCCAGCTCAAAGGACAGGGGGCCGGCTGGGGCCAACGTCCTGACTTTC
TRBJ1-1 | few | 12 | - | TRBV29-1 | CSVESGEKVAFF | TGCAGCGTTGAGTCTGGGGAAAAGGTAGCTTTCTTT
TRBJ2-3 | - | 15 | - | TRBV24-1 | CATSDAGSHTDTQYF | TGTGCCACCAGTGATGCTGGGAGCCACACAGATACGCAGTATTTT
TRBJ2-3 | many | 15 | - | TRBV11-2 | CASSFSQGSTDTQYF | TGTGCCAGCAGCTTTTCGCAGGGTTCCACAGATACGCAGTATTTT
TRBJ2-1 | many | 12 | - | TRBV5-1 | CASSLVVDEQFF | TGCGCCAGCAGCTTGGTCGTGGATGAGCAGTTCTTC
TRBJ1-1 | many | 19 | TRBD1 | TRBV4-3 | CASSQDLGQGARKDTEAFF | TGCGCCAGCAGCCAAGATTTAGGACAGGGGGCGAGAAAGGACACTGAAGCTTTCTTT
TRBJ1-2 | few | 17 | TRBD1 | TRBV5-4 | CASSATTGQNIGDGYTF | TGTGCCAGCAGCGCCACTACGGGACAGAATATTGGTGATGGCTACACCTTC
TRBJ1-2 | few | 13 | TRBD1 | TRBV6-6 | CASAGGTGSGYTF | TGTGCCAGCGCTGGGGGGACAGGGAGTGGCTACACCTTC
TRBJ2-3 | - | 17 | TRBD2 | TRBV5-1 | CASSPPVAGVGTDTQYF | TGCGCCAGCAGCCCTCCGGTAGCGGGCGTCGGCACAGATACGCAGTATTTT
TRBJ1-1 | - | 14 | TRBD1 | TRBV19 | CASNPGQGFTEAFF | TGTGCCAGTAACCCGGGACAGGGTTTCACTGAAGCTTTCTTT
TRBJ2-1 | many | 13 | - | TRBV7-9 | CASSLGGSSEQFF | TGTGCCAGCAGCTTGGGGGGATCGAGTGAGCAGTTCTTC
TRBJ1-5 | - | 13 | - | TRBV21-1 | CARGTEFNQPQHF | TGTGCCAGGGGGACAGAATTCAATCAGCCCCAGCATTTT
TRBJ2-7 | - | 15 | - | TRBV4-1 | CASSQERTSTYEQYF | TGCGCCAGCAGCCAAGAAAGGACGTCTACCTACGAGCAGTACTTC
TRBJ1-2 | many | 12 | - | TRBV6-2/TRBV6-3 | CASRGDVGGYTF | TGTGCCAGCAGAGGGGACGTCGGAGGCTACACCTTC
TRBJ1-6 | many | 14 | - | TRBV9 | CASSVETDNSPLHF | TGTGCCAGCAGCGTAGAGACAGACAATTCACCCCTCCACTTT
TRBJ2-1 | many | 16 | TRBD2 | TRBV7-7 | CASSLASRLADNEQFF | TGTGCTAGCAGCTTAGCAAGTCGACTAGCAGACAATGAGCAGTTCTTC
TRBJ2-1 | many | 13 | - | TRBV27 | CASTRTIYGEQFF | TGTGCCAGCACCCGGACTATTTACGGGGAGCAGTTCTTC
TRBJ2-1 | many | 16 | TRBD2 | TRBV6-2/TRBV6-3 | CASSLPGGSGYNEQFF | TGTGCCAGCAGCCTACCGGGGGGTAGTGGCTACAATGAGCAGTTCTTC
TRBJ2-7 | many | 10 | - | TRBV2 | CASRDGEQYF | TGTGCCAGCAGGGACGGAGAGCAGTACTTC
TRBJ2-4 | - | 11 | - | TRBV20-1 | CSARMAPDQYF | TGCAGTGCTAGAATGGCTCCTGATCAGTACTTC
TRBJ2-5 | many | 15 | - | TRBV3-1 | CASSIQGRGRETQYF | TGTGCCAGCAGCATACAGGGACGTGGAAGAGAGACCCAGTACTTC
TRBJ1-5 | few | 14 | - | TRBV4-3 | CASSQELTGQPQHF | TGCGCCAGCAGCCAAGAACTGACGGGTCAGCCCCAGCATTTT
TRBJ2-7 | many | 12 | - | TRBV12-3/TRBV12-4 | CASSLGQPEQYF | TGTGCCAGCAGTTTAGGACAGCCCGAGCAGTACTTC
TRBJ2-1 | few | 15 | - | TRBV28 | CAGSFPPAWNNEQFF | TGTGCCGGCAGTTTTCCCCCGGCGTGGAACAATGAGCAGTTCTTC
TRBJ2-4 | many | 17 | - | TRBV4-3 | CASSQDVTGWSKNIQYF | TGCGCCAGCAGCCAAGATGTTACAGGTTGGAGCAAAAACATTCAGTACTTC
TRBJ1-5 | - | 15 | TRBD1 | TRBV2 | CASNTGTVGNQPQHF | TGTGCCAGCAACACCGGGACAGTGGGCAATCAGCCCCAGCATTTT
TRBJ2-7 | many | 13 | TRBD1 | TRBV4-3 | CASSRDRTYEQYF | TGCGCCAGCAGCCGGGACAGAACCTACGAGCAGTACTTC
TRBJ2-1 | - | 16 | - | TRBV11-2 | CASSLDRSSIYNEQFF | TGTGCCAGCAGCTTAGATCGGTCCTCGATCTACAATGAGCAGTTTTTC
TRBJ2-5 | - | 16 | - | TRBV7-2 | CASTFAGTGRQETQYF | TGTGCCAGCACGTTTGCTGGAACAGGGCGGCAAGAGACCCAGTACTTC
TRBJ2-1 | many | 15 | TRBD2 | TRBV4-2 | CASSRGLAESGEQFF | TGTGCCAGCAGCCGAGGACTAGCTGAGTCTGGAGAGCAGTTCTTC
TRBJ2-7 | once | 13 | TRBD2 | TRBV20-1 | CSARSVAGGEQYF | TGCAGTGCTAGGTCAGTAGCGGGAGGCGAGCAGTACTTC
TRBJ2-7 | many | 13 | - | TRBV19 | CASSNLFREEQYF | TGTGCCAGTAGTAATCTTTTTAGGGAGGAGCAGTACTTC
TRBJ2-7 | many | 13 | TRBD1 | TRBV4-3 | CASSQHRGGEQYF | TGCGCCAGCAGCCAACACAGGGGCGGGGAGCAGTACTTC
TRBJ2-6 | many | 19 | TRBD1 | TRBV7-6 | CASSFRPPGQPSGANVLTF | TGTGCCAGCAGCTTCCGCCCCCCGGGACAGCCCTCTGGGGCCAACGTCCTGACTTTC
TRBJ2-3 | few | 15 | - | TRBV4-3 | CASSLRGGGEDTQYF | TGCGCCAGCAGCCTGAGGGGGGGGGGTGAAGATACGCAGTATTTT
TRBJ2-3 | - | 17 | - | TRBV6-5 | CASSYSKPIEGTDTQYF | TGTGCCAGCAGTTACTCGAAGCCAATCGAGGGCACAGATACGCAGTATTTT
TRBJ2-7 | few | 14 | - | TRBV29-1 | CSEGTGARYNEQYF | TGCAGCGAAGGCACGGGGGCGCGTTACAATGAGCAGTACTTC
TRBJ2-1 | many | 14 | - | TRBV27 | CASSFSGQSNEQFF | TGTGCCAGCAGTTTCTCCGGACAGTCGAATGAGCAGTTCTTC
TRBJ1-2 | - | 15 | TRBD1 | TRBV7-8 | CASSPWDRGPGGYTF | TGTGCCAGCAGCCCCTGGGACAGGGGGCCTGGGGGCTACACCTTC
TRBJ2-6 | - | 15 | - | TRBV20-1 | CSAPTPGAGANVLTF | TGCAGTGCTCCCACCCCAGGGGCCGGGGCCAACGTCCTGACTTTC
TRBJ2-3 | once | 15 | - | TRBV12-3/TRBV12-4 | CASRLRWGGTDAQYF | TGTGCCAGCAGACTTAGGTGGGGGGGCACAGATGCGCAGTATTTT